These 12 T cell receptor beta chains were all obtained from the same sample, sequenced in a study of blood T cells in healthy people across ages. Primers used in a second PCR of roughly 7 to 11 cycles were a sample-barcoded 5' primer and a J-beta primer mix. From the 5' RACE reads, TCRdb called clonotypes with MiXCR, one entry per CDR3 protein. In the table there are almost 800,000 distinct CDR3 sequences, 58% of which are singletons. Sequenced sample: blood. The origin of the receptors is a man in his thirties or forties in good health.

This chain uses TRBV7-2 with TRBJ1-2; 9 bases are shared with TRBD1. Trimming cost V 1 base and J 7 bases; bases outside gene matches: 10. The CDR3 length is 16 residues. CDR1 is SGHTA, CDR2 FQGNSA, per germline. The CDR3 loop is CASSLVYLQGACGYTF. The CDR3, as DNA: TGTGCCAGCAGCTTAGTCTATCTACAGGGGGCTTGTGGCTACACCTTC.

CDR3 region: CSVELSGDNYGYTF. DNA for the CDR3: TGCAGCGTTGAACTCTCGGGTGATAACTATGGCTACACCTTC. The V and J genes are TRBV29-1 and TRBJ1-2; D is ambiguous. V was shortened by 2 bases and J by 1 base, with 11 bases between the two germline ends. From germline, CDR1 is SQVTM and CDR2 ANQGSEA. The CDR3 spans 14 residues.

The chain links TRBV10-3 to TRBJ2-1; D is uncertain. The CDR3 runs 12 residues. Trimming pared 2 bases from V and 6 bases from J, leaving 5 bases between. Looked up from germline, CDR1 is ENHRY and CDR2 is SYGVKD. The CDR3 loop reads CAISEIGNEQFF. In DNA, the CDR3 is TGTGCCATCAGTGAGATTGGCAATGAGCAGTTCTTC.

This clonotype was counted a few times. The gene calls are TRBV24-1 and TRBJ2-1, with TRBD2 matching over 11 bases. The CDR3 is made up of 14 amino acids. V was clipped by 7 bases and J by 8 bases; unmatched bases: 6. Germline-derived CDR1 and CDR2 are KGHDR and SFDVKD. DNA for the CDR3: TGTGCCACCAGGGATAGCGGGGGGGGCGATGAGCAGTTCTTC. This encodes CATRDSGGGDEQFF.

V and J are TRBV27 and TRBJ2-7, with 7 bases matching TRBD2. With V trimmed by 4 bases and J by 0 bases, 9 bases remained unmatched. The germline V gene has CDR1 MNHEY and CDR2 SMNVEV (reference sequence). This CDR3 is built from 16 residues. The DNA for the CDR3 is TGTGCCAGCAGTTCCCTAGCGGCCCGGAGCTCCTACGAGCAGTACTTC. This gives the protein CASSSLAARSSYEQYF.

The rearrangement uses TRBV6-2 or TRBV6-3 and TRBJ2-7, with 11 positions matching TRBD2. The CDR3 runs 16 residues. Germline V lookup: CDR1 MNHEY, CDR2 SVGEGT. Germline trimming cut 5 bases from V and 3 bases from J; bases unmatched to any gene: 9. The CDR3 reads CASSHTGTSGLYEQYF. The CDR3 DNA is TGTGCCAGCAGTCATACCGGGACTAGCGGTCTCTACGAGCAGTACTTC.

Regarding this clonotype: The junction shows a germline mismatch at one end, possibly a read error. V and J are TRBV29-1 and TRBJ2-5; the D gene is possibly TRBD2 (5 bases). CDR3 length: 12 residues. Germline assignment: CDR1 SQVTM and CDR2 ANQGSEA. For the CDR3, the DNA is TGCAGCGTGCGGACGGGATTAGAGGCCCAGTACTTC. Translating gives CSVRTGLEAQYF.

This clonotype was seen a few times. The chain couples TRBV7-2 to TRBJ1-2, with TRBD1 as a possible D gene (5 bases). The V and J ends lost 2 bases and 5 bases respectively, with 12 bases between them. Germline-derived CDR1 and CDR2 are SGHTA and FQGNSA. The CDR3 is made up of 14 amino acids. The CDR3 sequence is CASSLSQGTYGYTF. DNA of the CDR3: TGTGCCAGCAGCTTAAGTCAGGGAACGTATGGCTACACCTTC.

This clonotype occurred once. This chain joins TRBV5-6 and TRBJ2-7; D is perhaps TRBD1 (6 bases). CDR1 is SGHDT, CDR2 YYEEEE, per germline. Deletions cut 1 base from V and 3 bases from J, with 17 bases between. This CDR3 contains 16 residues. CDR3 in DNA: TGTGCCAGCAGCTTGCCAAAAACGGACAGAAACTACGAGCAGTACTTC. Translated: CASSLPKTDRNYEQYF.

This chain joins TRBV20-1 and TRBJ2-2, with TRBD1 matching over 9 bases. The CDR3 is 12 amino acids. V shed 4 bases and J 7 bases; nucleotides not matched to a gene: 1. Germline loops: CDR1 DFQATT, CDR2 SNEGSKA (reference sequence). The CDR3 DNA sequence: TGCAGTGCTACGACAGGGGGCGGGGAGCTGTTTTTT. Translated, it gives CSATTGGGELFF.

The CDR3 loop reads CASSQDDRSLRSSGNTIYF. DNA for the CDR3: TGTGCCAGCAGCCAAGATGACAGGTCACTACGATCTTCTGGAAACACCATATATTTT. The chain couples TRBV4-2 to TRBJ1-3, with D possibly being TRBD1 (6 bases). The CDR3 contains 19 residues. Trimming took 0 bases from V and 1 from J, leaving 19 bases between them. Germline V gene data show CDR1 as LGHNA and CDR2 as YNFKEQ.

The chain recombines TRBV7-2 with TRBJ2-1; a possible D gene is TRBD2 (5 bases). The DNA end lines up better with TRBJ2-7; the J call may be wrong. CDR3 length: 15 amino acids. In germline, CDR1 is SGHTA, CDR2 FQGNSA. CDR3 in DNA: TGTGCCAGCAGCTTAGCGAGGCGGGCCCTCAATGAGCAGTACTTC. It codes for CASSLARRALNEQYF.